The 30 T cell receptor beta chains below come from one sample, sequenced in a study of cytomegalovirus exposure and HLA in healthy donors. PCR amplification relied on 60 Vbeta primers (plus 13 Jbeta primers). TCRdb's table, derived via immunoSEQ multiplex PCR, lists solely in-frame clones and lacks some. The sample has over 200,000 clones, around four fifths seen once. The sequencing sample was made of PBMCs. The receptors shown here come from a woman aged 40 to 50 in good health and CMV-seronegative.

The V call is TRBV7-2, the J call TRBJ2-3; TRBD2 agrees at 8 bases. The CDR3 has 12 residues. J gave up 6 bases and V 11 bases, and 7 bases lay outside the gene matches. CDR1 is SGHTA and CDR2 is FQGNSA in the germline V gene. The CDR3 DNA is TGTGCCGTTGCGGGGGGCAGGGATACGCAGTATTTT. Encoded protein: CAVAGGRDTQYF.

V gene TRBV4-3 combines with J gene TRBJ1-2; tentative D call: TRBD1 (5 bases). This CDR3 spans 14 amino acids. Germline V gene lookup returns CDR1 LGHNA and CDR2 YSLEER. Trimming removed 1 base from V and 4 bases from J, with 10 bases in between. The DNA for the CDR3 is TGCGCCAGCAGCCAAGTAGGGGCGATCTATGGCTACACCTTC. Translated: CASSQVGAIYGYTF.

This clone showed up just once. The chain's CDR3 is CAWAGTGGEETQYF. The CDR3 nucleotides read TGTGCCTGGGCTGGGACAGGGGGCGAGGAGACCCAGTACTTC. This chain uses TRBV30 with TRBJ2-5; 12 bases are a match to TRBD1. CDR3 length: 14 amino acids. The germline V gene encodes CDR1 GTSNPN and CDR2 SVGIG (reference sequence). Trimming cost V 5 bases and J 5 bases; bases outside gene matches: 6.

The chain is built from TRBV30 and TRBJ1-5; D is ambiguous. The CDR3 covers 15 residues. CDR1 is GTSNPN and CDR2 is SVGIG in the germline V gene (reference sequence). Trimming took off 1 base at V and 1 base at J, with 11 bases between the two ends. CDR3 in DNA: TGTGCCTGGAGTGGCGGGGAGTCGAGCAATCAGCCCCAGCATTTT. It specifies CAWSGGESSNQPQHF.

The chain employs TRBV9 and TRBJ1-4, with 7 positions matching TRBD1. The CDR3 is 17 residues long. V gave up 0 bases and J gave up 0 bases; unmatched junction bases: 5. Germline V gene lookup returns CDR1 SGDLS and CDR2 YYNGEE. CDR3 sequence (DNA): TGTGCCAGCAGCGTAGGACAGGGCCCTGCAACTAATGAAAAACTGTTTTTT. This codes for CASSVGQGPATNEKLFF.

This sequence joins TRBV5-1 and TRBJ2-7; D perhaps matches TRBD1 (5 bases). The V and J ends lost 0 bases and 5 bases respectively, with 9 bases between them. The CDR3 is made up of 13 amino acids. Per germline, CDR1 SGHRS and CDR2 YFSETQ. This CDR3 is CASSLDRLNEQYF. Written as DNA, the CDR3 is TGCGCCAGCAGCTTGGACAGGCTGAACGAGCAGTACTTC.

The chain combines TRBV5-6 with TRBJ2-2, with D perhaps matching TRBD2 (6 bases). Trimming pared 2 bases from V and 5 bases from J, leaving 10 bases between. Germline V CDR1 and CDR2: SGHDT, YYEEEE. The CDR3 totals 14 residues. The DNA of the CDR3 is TGTGCCAGCAGCTTAGGGACTCTTACCGGGGAGCTGTTTTTT. Translation: CASSLGTLTGELFF.

The V and J genes are TRBV7-9 and TRBJ1-1; D gene unclear. From germline, CDR1 is SEHNR and CDR2 FQNEAQ (reference sequence). CDR3 length: 15 amino acids. V lost 4 bases to trimming and J lost 7 bases, with 19 bases between them. The CDR3 spells CASSSPAMTSLEAFF. The CDR3 region has the DNA TGTGCCAGCAGCTCCCCGGCCATGACAAGCCTTGAAGCTTTCTTT.

The chain uses TRBV6-6 and TRBJ1-1; D gene ambiguous. The ends were cut back, 6 bases at V and 1 base at J, with 9 bases in the middle. The CDR3 length is 13 residues. Germline CDR1 MNHNY, CDR2 SVGAGI (reference sequence). The CDR3 region is CASRLTENTEAFF. CDR3 in DNA: TGTGCCAGCAGATTAACAGAGAACACTGAAGCTTTCTTT.

In its sample, this clone was seen once. The V and J genes are TRBV29-1 and TRBJ2-1; D is undetermined. This CDR3 is 12 amino acids long. Trimming took 4 bases from V and 5 from J, leaving 9 bases between them. The germline V gene has CDR1 SQVTM and CDR2 ANQGSEA. In DNA, the CDR3 is TGCAGCGTTGGTTCCGCAGACAATGAGCAGTTCTTC. It translates to CSVGSADNEQFF.

CDR3 loop: CASSRGGSKNIQYF. The CDR3 nucleotides are TGTGCCAGCAGCCGAGGGGGTAGCAAAAACATTCAGTACTTC. V is TRBV7-9 and J is TRBJ2-4, with D perhaps matching TRBD1 (6 bases). Trimming left V 5 bases short and J 3 bases short, with 11 bases between. There are 14 residues in the CDR3. Germline lookup yields CDR1 SEHNR and CDR2 FQNEAQ (reference sequence).

Only one count was recorded for this clone. The sample contains more than one DNA sequence encoding this CDR3. The rearrangement joins TRBV7-3 to TRBJ2-2; TRBD2 agrees at 7 bases. The CDR3 is 12 amino acids. The ends lost 5 bases at V and 8 bases at J; junction bases unmatched: 2. Germline CDR1 and CDR2: SGHTA and FQGTGA. The DNA of the CDR3 is TGTGCCAGCAGCCCCGGGAGGGGGGAGCTGTTTTTT. Its protein is CASSPGRGELFF.

This clone was observed a single time. The V call is TRBV5-4, the J call TRBJ1-1; no clear D gene. The CDR3 runs 13 residues. V was pared by 2 bases and J by 3 bases, with 8 bases between. Germline V CDR1 and CDR2: SGHNT, YYREEE (reference sequence). CDR3 coding DNA: TGTGCCAGCAGCTTTTTTTCGGACACTGAAGCTTTCTTT. It translates to CASSFFSDTEAFF.

CDR3 protein: CASSLRLAGGNEQFF. The CDR3, as DNA: TGTGCCAGCAGCTTGCGTCTAGCGGGGGGTAATGAGCAGTTCTTC. The chain has TRBV7-9 and TRBJ2-1, with TRBD2 identical over 11 bases. The V gene end was trimmed by 3 bases and the J gene end by 7 bases; junction bases not matched to a gene: 5. The CDR3 has 15 amino acids. CDR1 is SEHNR and CDR2 is FQNEAQ in the germline V gene (reference sequence).

This clone has just a few counts. The chain carries TRBV4-2 and TRBJ1-6; 7 positions match TRBD1. The CDR3 is 16 residues long. The germline CDR1 and CDR2 sequences are LGHNA and YNFKEQ. V gave up 1 base and J gave up 7 bases; unmatched junction bases: 7. CDR3 nucleotide sequence: TGTGCCAGCAGCCAAGGAGGGGGCGCGGGAAATTCACCCCTCCACTTT. As protein: CASSQGGGAGNSPLHF.

The chain is built from TRBV29-1 and TRBJ2-1, with TRBD1 matching 7 bases. After removal of 7 bases from V and 6 bases from J, the junction contained 12 bases not matched to a gene. This CDR3 spans 14 amino acids. From germline, CDR1 is SQVTM and CDR2 ANQGSEA. In nucleotides, the CDR3 is TGCAGCGCCACGAGAGGGGGCCAGCTCAATGAGCAGTTCTTC. Translated: CSATRGGQLNEQFF.

The V call is TRBV19, the J call TRBJ2-7; 7 bases are a match to TRBD2. The CDR3 has 13 amino acids. Germline V gene sequence: CDR1 LNHDA, CDR2 SQIVND (reference sequence). The V gene end was trimmed by 6 bases and the J gene end by 2 bases; junction bases not matched to a gene: 4. The CDR3 region has the DNA TGTGCCAGTAGCGCCGGGACTACCTACGAGCAGTACTTC. Amino acid sequence: CASSAGTTYEQYF.

The V call is TRBV19, the J call TRBJ1-5, with D possibly TRBD1 on 6 matching bases. The V gene lost 5 bases and the J gene lost 5 bases, with 16 bases spanning the gap. This CDR3 comprises 15 residues. Germline loops: CDR1 LNHDA, CDR2 SQIVND (reference sequence). The CDR3 sequence: CASSLLEQGYQPQHF. CDR3 DNA: TGTGCCAGTAGTCTCCTGGAGCAGGGGTATCAGCCCCAGCATTTT.

The chain links TRBV29-1 to TRBJ1-2; 7 positions agree with TRBD1. Germline V gene lookup returns CDR1 SQVTM and CDR2 ANQGSEA. V was clipped by 7 bases and J by 2 bases; unmatched bases: 7. The CDR3 covers 13 residues. The CDR3 loop is CSDWDRNNYGYTF. DNA for the CDR3: TGCAGCGACTGGGACAGAAACAACTATGGCTACACCTTC.

This chain links TRBV28 with TRBJ2-1, with a tentative D call TRBD2 (6 bases). V lost 5 bases, J lost 13 bases, and 18 bases lay in between. The CDR3 consists of 13 residues. Germline CDR1 and CDR2: MDHEN and SYDVKM. CDR3 in DNA: TGTGCCAGCAGTCAACCCCCCACGGGGGACCAGTTCTTC. It codes for CASSQPPTGDQFF.

This rearrangement joins TRBV28 to TRBJ2-1; D call uncertain. Germline CDR1 MDHEN, CDR2 SYDVKM. The length of the CDR3 is 13 residues. V gave up 3 bases and J gave up 3 bases, with 6 bases separating them. CDR3 in amino acids: CASSLSGYNEQFF. The CDR3 DNA sequence: TGTGCCAGCAGTTTGTCGGGCTACAATGAGCAGTTCTTC.

This chain uses TRBV5-1 with TRBJ2-5; 9 bases are shared with TRBD2. The germline CDR1 and CDR2 sequences are SGHRS and YFSETQ. There are 14 residues in the CDR3. V lost 3 bases, J lost 5 bases, and 5 bases stayed unmatched. CDR3 residues: CASSYGLARETQYF. DNA of the CDR3: TGCGCCAGCAGCTACGGACTAGCGAGGGAGACCCAGTACTTC.

The rearrangement links TRBV4-3 to TRBJ2-1, with D tentatively TRBD1 (5 bases). V was trimmed by 0 bases and J by 0 bases, leaving 15 bases between them. The CDR3 extends over 18 amino acids. CDR1 and CDR2 from the germline V gene are LGHNA and YSLEER. The CDR3 spells CASSQDRAGLSSYNEQFF. The CDR3 coding sequence is TGCGCCAGCAGCCAAGATAGGGCAGGGCTTAGCTCCTACAATGAGCAGTTCTTC.

This clone was seen only once. The V and J genes are TRBV7-9 and TRBJ2-2, with a tentative D call TRBD2 (5 bases). V dropped 2 bases and J dropped 5 bases, with 15 bases sitting between them. This CDR3 is built from 16 residues. In germline, CDR1 is SEHNR, CDR2 FQNEAQ (reference sequence). CDR3 in DNA: TGTGCCAGCAGCTTACCCCGCAGGTCGGGAACCGGGGAGCTGTTTTTT. It is translated as CASSLPRRSGTGELFF.

This chain connects TRBV5-6 to TRBJ1-3, with D hard to call. Trimming shortened V by 2 bases and J by 4 bases, and 10 bases separated the two germline ends. This CDR3 has 14 amino acids. Per germline, CDR1 SGHDT and CDR2 YYEEEE. CDR3 sequence: CASSFEQYGNTIYF. The CDR3, as DNA: TGTGCCAGCAGCTTCGAGCAATACGGAAACACCATATATTTT.

This chain links TRBV30 with TRBJ2-7; D possibly corresponds to TRBD2 (6 bases). The CDR3 length is 11 residues. Between the trimmed V and J ends, which lost 5 bases and 4 bases, there was a span of 9 bases. From germline, CDR1 is GTSNPN and CDR2 SVGIG (reference sequence). The CDR3 DNA sequence: TGTGCCTGGGGGGGGTCATACGAGCAGTACTTC. The encoded protein is CAWGGSYEQYF.

The chain combines TRBV7-2 with TRBJ2-3, with a weak D call TRBD2 (5 bases). CDR1 SGHTA and CDR2 FQGNSA come from the germline V gene. CDR3 length: 13 residues. The germline V and J ends were trimmed by 5 bases and 8 bases, with 14 bases remaining between them. The CDR3 spells CASSPSGITTQYF. Here the CDR3 DNA reads TGTGCCAGCAGCCCTTCCGGGATAACTACGCAGTATTTT.

The rearrangement links TRBV6-1 to TRBJ1-2; 9 bases agree with TRBD1. The length of the CDR3 is 15 residues. Looked up from germline, CDR1 is MNHNS and CDR2 is SASEGT. Trimming removed 4 bases from V and 8 bases from J; junction bases left unmatched: 11. The CDR3 region is CASSVGTGGAGGYTF. In nucleotides, the CDR3 is TGTGCCAGCAGTGTTGGAACAGGGGGCGCGGGAGGCTACACCTTC.

This clone has a single count. CDR3 loop: CASGQGAQPQHF. For the CDR3, the DNA is TGTGCCAGCGGACAGGGGGCCCAGCCCCAGCATTTT. This rearrangement joins TRBV19 to TRBJ1-5, with 11 bases aligning to TRBD1. The germline V gene encodes CDR1 LNHDA and CDR2 SQIVND (reference sequence). This CDR3 is built from 12 residues. With 9 bases clipped from V and 7 bases from J, the junction kept 2 bases outside the gene matches.

The rearrangement uses TRBV28 and TRBJ1-2, with 8 bases matching TRBD1. V lost 3 bases, J lost 4 bases, and 10 bases stayed unmatched. The germline V gene has CDR1 MDHEN and CDR2 SYDVKM. This CDR3 has 16 amino acids. The CDR3 DNA follows: TGTGCCAGCAGTTTCACAGGGGGTTTCACCCCCTATGGCTACACCTTC. This codes for CASSFTGGFTPYGYTF.